The present T cell receptor (beta chain) was sequenced within a study of T-cell memory formation after mild COVID-19. The CDR3 is made up of 15 amino acids. V gave up 5 bases and J gave up 1 base, with 13 bases separating them. Germline loops: CDR1 SGHTA, CDR2 FQGNSA. This clonotype was detected only a few times. Barcoded TCR alpha and TCR beta cDNA libraries with UMIs came from 5'RACE using constant-segment primers. TCRdb processed the 5' RACE reads anew with MiXCR; each CDR3 protein has one entry. This table holds roughly 400,000 distinct CDR3 sequences, about a sixth found once. This TCR derives from a man younger than 30 who had mild COVID-19 (a few samples of this study predate the infection). Cell type and time point are not known. Sample: PBMCs or a T cell subset sorted from them (not recorded which). The chain recombines TRBV7-2 with TRBJ2-3; D tentatively reads TRBD1 or TRBD2 (5 bases each). The CDR3 loop is CASSQGGLRTDTQYF. The CDR3 DNA is TGTGCCAGCAGCCAGGGCGGGCTTCGCACAGATACGCAGTATTTT.